The rows below give T cell receptor beta chains drawn from one sample of a study of long-term antiretroviral therapy in people with HIV. Clones were sequenced by immunoSEQ multiplex PCR, and TCRdb holds only the in-frame ones, with some missing. The profile shows under 50,000 clones, more than 80% of them singletons. Here the sequenced sample was unsorted PBMCs, taken 3.1 years after starting antiretroviral therapy. These receptors were taken from a woman aged 45 to 65 with HIV. Each CDR3 is given with its conserved first and last residue. The D gene is left open where the match is weak. Clone size is stated in some rows and not others, as once, few, many or a class when expanded.

j_call v_call clone_size d_call cdr3_aa cdr3_nt
TRBJ1-3 TRBV25-1 - TRBD1 CASSDTGEGGNTIYF TGTGCCAGCAGTGACACAGGGGAGGGAGGAAACACCATATATTTT
TRBJ2-5 TRBV10-1 - TRBD2 CASSAGGTSGVGETQYF TGCGCCAGCAGTGCCGGAGGGACTAGCGGGGTGGGGGAGACCCAGTACTTC
TRBJ1-3 TRBV19 - - CASSPLDGGWEPGNTIYF TGTGCCAGTAGTCCTCTGGATGGGGGATGGGAGCCTGGAAACACCATATATTTT
TRBJ2-6 TRBV21-1 once - CASSKEGRGRDRASGANVLTF TGTGCCAGCAGCAAAGAGGGCAGGGGGCGAGATCGGGCCTCTGGGGCCAACGTCCTGACTTTC
TRBJ2-5 TRBV7-3 - - CASSLTYQETQYF TGTGCCAGCAGCTTAACCTACCAAGAGACCCAGTACTTC
TRBJ1-1 TRBV9 - TRBD1 CASSIGQGNTEAFF TGTGCCAGCAGCATCGGACAGGGGAACACTGAAGCTTTCTTT
TRBJ1-2 TRBV18 - TRBD1 CASSPNGQGDYGYTF TGTGCCAGCTCACCAAATGGACAGGGCGACTATGGCTACACCTTC
TRBJ1-5 TRBV18 - TRBD1 CASSSSGGDSNQPQHF TGTGCCAGCTCATCCTCAGGGGGTGATAGCAATCAGCCCCAGCATTTT
TRBJ1-4 TRBV4-2 - - CASSPSVREKAEKLFF TGTGCCAGCAGCCCAAGCGTTAGGGAAAAGGCAGAAAAACTGTTTTTT
TRBJ1-2 TRBV18 few - CASSPGDLVASYTF TGTGCCAGCTCACCCGGGGACCTGGTGGCCAGCTACACCTTC
TRBJ2-7 TRBV5-1 - - CASSRGPSAGPDEQYF TGCGCCAGCAGCCGGGGGCCCTCGGCAGGGCCCGACGAGCAGTACTTC
TRBJ1-1 TRBV11-2 - - CASSLGRRRMNTEAFF TGTGCCAGCAGCTTAGGCCGGCGGCGCATGAACACTGAAGCTTTCTTT
TRBJ2-2 TRBV6-6 - - CASSYGTAGTGELFF TGTGCCAGCAGTTACGGGACCGCGGGCACCGGGGAGCTGTTTTTT
TRBJ2-7 TRBV30 once TRBD1 CAWSTGTGSSYEQYF TGTGCCTGGAGCACCGGGACAGGAAGCTCCTACGAGCAGTACTTC
TRBJ2-7 TRBV7-6 few TRBD2 CASSAGRNYEQYF TGTGCCAGCAGCGCCGGGAGGAATTACGAGCAGTACTTC
TRBJ2-3 TRBV7-3 - - CASSNTGAGDTQYF TGTGCCAGCAGCAATACAGGGGCGGGGGATACGCAGTATTTT
TRBJ2-7 TRBV5-4 - TRBD1 CASSLVGTGWSAEQYF TGTGCCAGCAGCTTGGTGGGGACAGGGTGGTCGGCCGAGCAGTACTTC
TRBJ1-1 TRBV7-9 - TRBD1 CASSSTGTGAAEAFF TGTGCCAGCAGCTCCACCGGGACAGGGGCCGCTGAAGCTTTCTTT
TRBJ1-4 TRBV30 - - CAWSDQTVTNEKLFF TGTGCCTGGAGTGATCAGACAGTAACTAATGAAAAACTGTTTTTT
TRBJ1-5 TRBV5-5 once - CASSLVPGNRQPQHF TGTGCCAGCAGCTTGGTACCAGGCAATAGACAGCCCCAGCATTTT
TRBJ2-5 TRBV2 - TRBD1 CASKGQAQETQYF TGTGCCAGCAAGGGACAGGCTCAAGAGACCCAGTACTTC
TRBJ1-6 TRBV10-3 - - CAISEFVGSSYNSPLHF TGTGCCATCAGTGAGTTCGTGGGGAGCTCCTATAATTCACCCCTCCACTTT
TRBJ1-6 TRBV6-5 - TRBD1 CASSRADREHSPLHF TGTGCCAGCAGTAGAGCCGACAGGGAGCATTCACCCCTCCACTTT
TRBJ1-1 TRBV10-3 - - CAISESNVENTEAFF TGTGCCATCAGTGAGTCGAATGTGGAGAACACTGAAGCTTTCTTT
TRBJ2-5 TRBV7-2 - - CASSPEKTQYF TGTGCCAGCAGCCCCGAGAAGACCCAGTACTTC
TRBJ1-5 TRBV5-5 - - CASSLDQSNQPQHF TGTGCCAGCAGCTTGGACCAGAGCAATCAGCCCCAGCATTTT
TRBJ2-7 TRBV6-1 - - CASSEASRGRSYEQYF TGTGCCAGCAGTGAAGCTTCCCGGGGTCGATCCTACGAGCAGTACTTC
TRBJ1-1 TRBV6-6 once - CASTLSGGEAFF TGTGCCAGCACTCTCAGCGGGGGGGAAGCTTTCTTT